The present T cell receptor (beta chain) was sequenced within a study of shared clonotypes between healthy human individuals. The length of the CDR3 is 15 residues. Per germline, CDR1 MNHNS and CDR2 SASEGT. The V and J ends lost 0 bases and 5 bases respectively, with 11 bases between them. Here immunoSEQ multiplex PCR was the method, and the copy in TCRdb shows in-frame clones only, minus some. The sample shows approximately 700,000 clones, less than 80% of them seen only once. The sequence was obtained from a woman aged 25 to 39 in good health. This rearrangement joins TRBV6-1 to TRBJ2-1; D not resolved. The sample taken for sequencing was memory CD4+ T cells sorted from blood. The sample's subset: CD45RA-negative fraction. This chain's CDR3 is CASSEAANRNNEQFF. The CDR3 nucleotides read TGTGCCAGCAGTGAAGCGGCTAACAGAAACAATGAGCAGTTCTTC.